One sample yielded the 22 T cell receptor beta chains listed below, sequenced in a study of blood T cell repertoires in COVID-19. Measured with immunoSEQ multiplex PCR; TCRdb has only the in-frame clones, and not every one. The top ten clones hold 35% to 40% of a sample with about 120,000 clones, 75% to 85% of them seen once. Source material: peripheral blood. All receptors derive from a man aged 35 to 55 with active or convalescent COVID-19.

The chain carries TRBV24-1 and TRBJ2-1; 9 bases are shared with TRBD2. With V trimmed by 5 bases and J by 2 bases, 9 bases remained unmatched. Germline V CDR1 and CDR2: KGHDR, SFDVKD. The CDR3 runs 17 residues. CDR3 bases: TGTGCCACCAGTGCCAATCCGGGACTAGCTGCCTACAATGAGCAGTTCTTC. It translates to CATSANPGLAAYNEQFF.

The CDR3 loop reads CASSFTTQETQYF. The DNA of the CDR3 is TGCGCCAGCAGCTTCACTACCCAAGAGACCCAGTACTTC. The rearrangement joins TRBV5-1 to TRBJ2-5; unclear D gene. CDR3 size: 13 residues. Germline V gene data show CDR1 as SGHRS and CDR2 as YFSETQ. The V and J ends lost 2 bases and 1 base respectively, with 6 bases between them.

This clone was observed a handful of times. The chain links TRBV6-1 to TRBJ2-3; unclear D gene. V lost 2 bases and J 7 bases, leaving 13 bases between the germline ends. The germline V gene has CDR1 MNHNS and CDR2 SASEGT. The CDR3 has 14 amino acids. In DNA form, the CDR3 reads TGTGCCAGCAGTGAATGGCCAGATCCCCATACGCAGTATTTT. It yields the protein CASSEWPDPHTQYF.

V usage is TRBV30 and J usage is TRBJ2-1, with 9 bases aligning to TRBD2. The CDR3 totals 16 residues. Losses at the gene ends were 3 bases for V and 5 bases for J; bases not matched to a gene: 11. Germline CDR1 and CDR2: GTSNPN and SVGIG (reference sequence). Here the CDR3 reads CAWRPRGAGGHNEQFF. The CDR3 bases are TGTGCCTGGAGGCCGAGGGGAGCGGGGGGACACAATGAGCAGTTCTTC.

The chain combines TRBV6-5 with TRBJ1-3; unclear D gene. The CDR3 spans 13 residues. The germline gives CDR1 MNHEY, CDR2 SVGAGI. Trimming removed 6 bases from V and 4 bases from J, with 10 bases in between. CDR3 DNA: TGTGCCAGCAGGGTCGAGGGCGGAAACACCATATATTTT. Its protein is CASRVEGGNTIYF.

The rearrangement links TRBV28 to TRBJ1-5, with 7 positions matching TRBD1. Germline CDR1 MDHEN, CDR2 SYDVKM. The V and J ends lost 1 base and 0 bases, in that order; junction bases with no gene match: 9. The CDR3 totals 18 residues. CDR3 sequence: CASSLSPRDSNSNQPQHF. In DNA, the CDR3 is TGTGCCAGCAGTTTATCACCCCGGGACAGTAATAGCAATCAGCCCCAGCATTTT.

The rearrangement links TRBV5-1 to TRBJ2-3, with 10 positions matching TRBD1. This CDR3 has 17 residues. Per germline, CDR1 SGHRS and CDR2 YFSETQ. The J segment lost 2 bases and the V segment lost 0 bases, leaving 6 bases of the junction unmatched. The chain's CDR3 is CASSLGGTGALTDTQYF. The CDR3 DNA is TGCGCCAGCAGCTTGGGTGGGACAGGGGCCCTCACAGATACGCAGTATTTT.

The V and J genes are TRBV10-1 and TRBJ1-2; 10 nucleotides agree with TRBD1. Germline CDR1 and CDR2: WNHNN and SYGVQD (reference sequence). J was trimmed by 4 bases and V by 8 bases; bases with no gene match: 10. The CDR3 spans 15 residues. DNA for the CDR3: TGCGCCAGCTGCGCAGACAGGGGGCTATGCTATGGCTACACCTTC. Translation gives CASCADRGLCYGYTF.

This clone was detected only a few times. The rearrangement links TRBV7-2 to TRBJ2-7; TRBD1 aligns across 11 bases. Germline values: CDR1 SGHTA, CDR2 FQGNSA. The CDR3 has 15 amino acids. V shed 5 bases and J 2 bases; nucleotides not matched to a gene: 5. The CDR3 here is CASSPRGQGAYEQYF. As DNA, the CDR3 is TGTGCCAGCAGCCCTCGGGGACAGGGGGCCTACGAGCAGTACTTC.

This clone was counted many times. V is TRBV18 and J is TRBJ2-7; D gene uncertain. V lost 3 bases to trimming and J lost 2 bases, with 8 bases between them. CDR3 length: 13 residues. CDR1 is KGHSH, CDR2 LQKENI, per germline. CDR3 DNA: TGTGCCAGCTCACCCCGCAGCGCCTACGAGCAGTACTTC. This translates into CASSPRSAYEQYF.

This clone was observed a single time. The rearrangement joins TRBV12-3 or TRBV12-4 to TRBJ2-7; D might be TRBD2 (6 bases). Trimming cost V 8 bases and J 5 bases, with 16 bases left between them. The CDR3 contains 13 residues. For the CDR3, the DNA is TGTGCCAGCCCCTGGGGGAGGAATAACGAGCAGTACTTC. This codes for CASPWGRNNEQYF.

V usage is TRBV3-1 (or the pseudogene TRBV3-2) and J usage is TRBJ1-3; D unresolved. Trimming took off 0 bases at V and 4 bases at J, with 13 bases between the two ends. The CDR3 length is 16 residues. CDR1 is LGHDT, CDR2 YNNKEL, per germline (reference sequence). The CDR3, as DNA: TGTGCCAGCAGCCAAGATGGAGGAAGGGCCGGAAACACCATATATTTT. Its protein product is CASSQDGGRAGNTIYF.

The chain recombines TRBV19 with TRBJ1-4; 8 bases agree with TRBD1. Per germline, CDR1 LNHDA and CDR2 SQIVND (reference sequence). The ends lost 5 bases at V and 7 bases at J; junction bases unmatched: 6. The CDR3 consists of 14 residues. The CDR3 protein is CASSATGVGEKLFF. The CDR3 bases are TGTGCCAGTAGTGCGACAGGGGTGGGTGAAAAACTGTTTTTT.

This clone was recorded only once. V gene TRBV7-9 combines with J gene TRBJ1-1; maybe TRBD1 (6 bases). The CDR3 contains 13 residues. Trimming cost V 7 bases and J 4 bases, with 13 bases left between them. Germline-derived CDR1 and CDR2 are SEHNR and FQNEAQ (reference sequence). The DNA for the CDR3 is TGTGCCAGCAACCAAAGGGGGAGCACTGAAGCTTTCTTT. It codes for CASNQRGSTEAFF.

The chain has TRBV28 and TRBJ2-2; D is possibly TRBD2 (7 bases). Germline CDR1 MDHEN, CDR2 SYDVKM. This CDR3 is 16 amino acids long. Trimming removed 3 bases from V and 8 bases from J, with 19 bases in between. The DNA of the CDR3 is TGTGCCAGCAGTTTTGCGGGGGCGGTTCGCCCGGGGGAGCTGTTTTTT. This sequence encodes CASSFAGAVRPGELFF.

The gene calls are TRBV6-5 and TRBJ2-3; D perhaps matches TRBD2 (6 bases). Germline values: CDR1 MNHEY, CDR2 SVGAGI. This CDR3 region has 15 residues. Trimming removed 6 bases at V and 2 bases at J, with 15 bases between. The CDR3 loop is CASRRRREITDTQYF. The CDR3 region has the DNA TGTGCCAGCAGGCGGCGGCGGGAAATCACAGATACGCAGTATTTT.

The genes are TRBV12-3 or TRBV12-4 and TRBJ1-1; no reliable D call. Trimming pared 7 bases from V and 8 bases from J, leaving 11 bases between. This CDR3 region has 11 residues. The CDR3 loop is CASTLRSEAFF. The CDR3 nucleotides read TGTGCCAGCACCCTAAGATCGGAAGCTTTCTTT.

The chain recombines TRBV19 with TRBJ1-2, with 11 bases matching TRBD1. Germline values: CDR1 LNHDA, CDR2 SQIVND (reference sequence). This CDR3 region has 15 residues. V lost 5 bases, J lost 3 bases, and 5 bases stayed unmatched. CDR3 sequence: CASSSSDRGHYGYTF. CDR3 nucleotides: TGTGCCAGTAGTTCGTCGGACAGGGGGCACTATGGCTACACCTTC.

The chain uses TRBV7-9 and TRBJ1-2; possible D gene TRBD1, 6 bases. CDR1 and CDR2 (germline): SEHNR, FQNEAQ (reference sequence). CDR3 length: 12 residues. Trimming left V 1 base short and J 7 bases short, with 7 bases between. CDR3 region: CASSLEGGGYTF. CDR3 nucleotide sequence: TGTGCCAGCAGCTTAGAAGGGGGTGGCTACACCTTC.

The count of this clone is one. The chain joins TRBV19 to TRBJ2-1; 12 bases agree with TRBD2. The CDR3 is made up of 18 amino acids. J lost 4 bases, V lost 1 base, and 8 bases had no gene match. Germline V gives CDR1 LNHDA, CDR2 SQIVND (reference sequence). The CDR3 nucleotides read TGTGCCAGTAGTATAGGGCTAGCGGGAGGGCCGAGATACAATGAGCAGTTCTTC. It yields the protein CASSIGLAGGPRYNEQFF.

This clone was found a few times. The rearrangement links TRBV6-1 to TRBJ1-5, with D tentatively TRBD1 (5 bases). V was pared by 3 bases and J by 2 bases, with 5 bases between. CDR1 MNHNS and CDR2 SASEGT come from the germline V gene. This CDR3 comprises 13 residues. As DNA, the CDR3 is TGTGCCAGCAGTGACAGGGGCAATCAGCCCCAGCATTTT. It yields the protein CASSDRGNQPQHF.

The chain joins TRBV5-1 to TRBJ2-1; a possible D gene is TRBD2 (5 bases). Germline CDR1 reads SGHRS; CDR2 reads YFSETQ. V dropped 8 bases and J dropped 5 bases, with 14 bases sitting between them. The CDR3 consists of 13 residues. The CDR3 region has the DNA TGCGCCAGTCAGCCTGGGCGGGACAATGAGCAGTTCTTC. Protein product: CASQPGRDNEQFF.